The rows below give T cell receptor beta chains drawn from one sample of a study of cytotoxic CD8 clonotypes in ibrutinib-treated CLL. Clones were sequenced by immunoSEQ multiplex PCR, and TCRdb holds only the in-frame ones, with some missing. The sample shows 270,000 or so clones, less than 85% of them seen only once. The source was PBMCs, collected at disease progression, from a patient treated with ibrutinib. These TCRs come from a human donor with chronic lymphocytic leukemia. The CDR3 runs from the conserved cysteine through the conserved F or W.

J gene: TRBJ1-2; V gene: TRBV18; CDR3 length: 14; CDR3 protein: CASSGDRSPNGYTF
J gene: TRBJ2-7; V gene: TRBV29-1; CDR3 length: 12; CDR3 protein: CSVYTGRYEQYF
J gene: TRBJ2-3; V gene: TRBV9; CDR3 length: 15; CDR3 protein: CASSVDSPGTDTQYF
J gene: TRBJ2-7; V gene: TRBV6-6; CDR3 length: 12; CDR3 protein: CASSTTGDEQYF
J gene: TRBJ2-7; V gene: TRBV5-4; CDR3 length: 14; CDR3 protein: CASSFGSGSYEQYF
J gene: TRBJ1-2; V gene: TRBV19; CDR3 length: 13; CDR3 protein: CASTSQGRYGYTF
J gene: TRBJ1-2; V gene: TRBV2; CDR3 length: 10; CDR3 protein: CASSGQGYTF
J gene: TRBJ2-2; V gene: TRBV2; CDR3 length: 18; CDR3 protein: CASMKRDSQYRVTGELFF
J gene: TRBJ2-7; V gene: TRBV5-4; CDR3 length: 20; CDR3 protein: CASSLPEGRVTSGGPFEQYF
J gene: TRBJ1-3; V gene: TRBV4-1; CDR3 length: 17; CDR3 protein: CASSQGAGASSGNTIYF
J gene: TRBJ1-2; V gene: TRBV29-1; CDR3 length: 15; CDR3 protein: CSVEVVGEGGYGYTF
J gene: TRBJ2-2; V gene: TRBV5-1; CDR3 length: 14; CDR3 protein: CASSKRELPGELFF
J gene: TRBJ1-2; V gene: TRBV5-1; CDR3 length: 15; CDR3 protein: CASSLDHDRLYGYTF
J gene: TRBJ2-5; V gene: TRBV29-1; CDR3 length: 13; CDR3 protein: CSVMDRLGETQYF
J gene: TRBJ2-3; V gene: TRBV10-3; CDR3 length: 13; CDR3 protein: CAISDRSTDTQYF
J gene: TRBJ1-6; V gene: TRBV25-1; CDR3 length: 14; CDR3 protein: CASSDRPYNSPLHF
J gene: TRBJ2-1; V gene: TRBV10-3; CDR3 length: 12; CDR3 protein: CAITGPGNEQFF
J gene: TRBJ2-1; V gene: TRBV9; CDR3 length: 13; CDR3 protein: CASSSQGYNEQFF
J gene: TRBJ2-1; V gene: TRBV6-1; CDR3 length: 16; CDR3 protein: CASSEAKRGYHNEQFF
J gene: TRBJ2-1; V gene: TRBV7-9; CDR3 length: 15; CDR3 protein: CASSDRGGEIDEQFF
J gene: TRBJ2-2; V gene: TRBV5-1; CDR3 length: 14; CDR3 protein: CASSLFQGGGELFF
J gene: TRBJ2-2; V gene: TRBV19; CDR3 length: 13; CDR3 protein: CASRTPNTGELFF
J gene: TRBJ2-3; V gene: TRBV5-1; CDR3 length: 14; CDR3 protein: CASSLGAFTDTQYF
J gene: TRBJ1-1; V gene: TRBV5-1; CDR3 length: 17; CDR3 protein: CASSQVAPGHSLSEAFF
J gene: TRBJ2-5; V gene: TRBV10-3; CDR3 length: 15; CDR3 protein: CAISEGYRDQETQYF
J gene: TRBJ1-4; V gene: TRBV30; CDR3 length: 18; CDR3 protein: CAWSGKGQGLIKNEKLFF
J gene: TRBJ2-3; V gene: TRBV5-6; CDR3 length: 12; CDR3 protein: CASSLVAGRRYF
J gene: TRBJ1-2; V gene: TRBV6-1; CDR3 length: 15; CDR3 protein: CASSAGTGLFYGYTF
J gene: TRBJ1-2; V gene: TRBV2; CDR3 length: 15; CDR3 protein: CASSKRGRDHDGYTF
J gene: TRBJ1-5; V gene: TRBV5-8; CDR3 length: 14; CDR3 protein: CASSWPAGGEPQHF
J gene: TRBJ2-5; V gene: TRBV6-4; CDR3 length: 14; CDR3 protein: CASSRGLGQETQYF
J gene: TRBJ2-7; V gene: TRBV11-2; CDR3 length: 15; CDR3 protein: CASSLTRGRTYEQYF
J gene: TRBJ2-7; V gene: TRBV27; CDR3 length: 14; CDR3 protein: CASSSGPFSYEQYF
J gene: TRBJ2-7; V gene: TRBV7-2; CDR3 length: 14; CDR3 protein: CASSFAGGNWEQYF
J gene: TRBJ1-2; V gene: TRBV9; CDR3 length: 13; CDR3 protein: CASSARTDYGYTF
J gene: TRBJ2-7; V gene: TRBV28; CDR3 length: 13; CDR3 protein: CASRLSSSYEQYF
J gene: TRBJ2-7; V gene: TRBV28; CDR3 length: 15; CDR3 protein: CASKGGTGGSYEQYF
J gene: TRBJ1-2; V gene: TRBV10-3; CDR3 length: 15; CDR3 protein: CAISEDSHSSEGYTF
J gene: TRBJ2-5; V gene: TRBV5-4; CDR3 length: 16; CDR3 protein: CASSLSLAGGPETQYF
J gene: TRBJ2-3; V gene: TRBV19; CDR3 length: 15; CDR3 protein: CASSIPGRMTDTQYF
J gene: TRBJ2-3; V gene: TRBV13; CDR3 length: 14; CDR3 protein: CASSRGRNTDTQYF
J gene: TRBJ2-3; V gene: TRBV9; CDR3 length: 19; CDR3 protein: CASSVGGTSGGASRDTQYF
J gene: TRBJ2-7; V gene: TRBV5-8; CDR3 length: 15; CDR3 protein: CASSPGAGTSYEQYF
J gene: TRBJ2-5; V gene: TRBV4-1; CDR3 length: 14; CDR3 protein: CASSRDRGIETQYF
J gene: TRBJ2-3; V gene: TRBV7-3; CDR3 length: 14; CDR3 protein: CASSPGGPGDTQYF
J gene: TRBJ2-3; V gene: TRBV10-3; CDR3 length: 13; CDR3 protein: CATGGGVSDTQYF
J gene: TRBJ1-2; V gene: TRBV5-8; CDR3 length: 14; CDR3 protein: CASSLTGVPYGYTF
J gene: TRBJ2-7; V gene: TRBV29-1; CDR3 length: 14; CDR3 protein: CSVSPTGQPYEQYF
J gene: TRBJ2-5; V gene: TRBV9; CDR3 length: 15; CDR3 protein: CASSVSPGVGETQYF
J gene: TRBJ2-1; V gene: TRBV4-3; CDR3 length: 16; CDR3 protein: CASSQQTGALYNEQFF
J gene: TRBJ2-1; V gene: TRBV9; CDR3 length: 15; CDR3 protein: CASSPQYRGHYEQFF
J gene: TRBJ1-5; V gene: TRBV6-1; CDR3 length: 17; CDR3 protein: CASSGPIGQASNQPQHF
J gene: TRBJ2-5; V gene: TRBV28; CDR3 length: 14; CDR3 protein: CASSPRRIQETQYF
J gene: TRBJ1-4; V gene: TRBV5-1; CDR3 length: 15; CDR3 protein: CASSTSGTGVEKLFF
J gene: TRBJ2-7; V gene: TRBV9; CDR3 length: 14; CDR3 protein: CASSVGDIAYEQYF